Listed here are 26 T cell receptor beta chains from one sample, sequenced in a study of T cells in tuberculosis. Clones were read by immunoSEQ multiplex PCR, and TCRdb kept only the in-frame ones, dropping some. The table records fewer than 35,000 clones, over 95% of them present only once. The specimen was PBMCs. The receptors come from a donor between 5 and 29 years old with latent tuberculosis or without tuberculosis infection.

The gene calls are TRBV2 and TRBJ2-5; TRBD2 matches 11 bases. J gave up 5 bases and V 8 bases, and 10 bases lay outside the gene matches. The germline CDR1 and CDR2 sequences are SNHLY and FYNNEI. The CDR3 runs to 15 residues. CDR3 protein: CASGLAGGLAETQYF. CDR3 DNA sequence: TGTGCCAGCGGGCTAGCGGGGGGCCTAGCGGAGACCCAGTACTTC.

The rearrangement uses TRBV5-1 and TRBJ1-6; D remains unclear. Germline CDR1 reads SGHRS; CDR2 reads YFSETQ. V dropped 2 bases and J dropped 5 bases, with 11 bases sitting between them. The CDR3 totals 15 residues. As DNA, the CDR3 is TGCGCCAGCAGCTTTGGTGCGGGAGATAATTCACCCCTCCACTTT. This codes for CASSFGAGDNSPLHF.

V and J are TRBV11-2 and TRBJ2-7; D not resolved. The V gene's germline CDR1 is SGHAT and CDR2 FQNNGV. Trimming stripped 4 bases from V and 5 bases from J, with 6 bases between. The CDR3 spans 11 residues. CDR3 residues: CASSSGHEQYF. CDR3 nucleotides: TGTGCCAGCAGCTCTGGCCACGAGCAGTACTTC. Together with reference TRBV11-2 and TRBJ2-7, the CDR3 gives the full variable domain: EAGVAQSPRYKIIEKRQSVAFWCNPISGHATLYWYQQILGQGPKLLIQFQNNGVVDDSQLPKDRFSAERLKGVDSTLKIQPAKLEDSAVYLCASSSGHEQYFGPGTRLTVT.

The chain combines TRBV10-2 with TRBJ2-2; D perhaps matches TRBD2 (7 bases). This CDR3 comprises 14 residues. Trimming left V 4 bases short and J 6 bases short, with 12 bases between. Germline values: CDR1 WSHSY, CDR2 SAAADI. CDR3 in amino acids: CASSVQGGPGELFF. The CDR3 region has the DNA TGCGCCAGCAGTGTACAGGGAGGGCCCGGGGAGCTGTTTTTT.

V gene TRBV7-2 combines with J gene TRBJ1-1; 11 bases map to TRBD1. The CDR3 consists of 17 residues. V dropped 1 base and J dropped 5; count of bases not matched to a gene: 9. CDR1 and CDR2 (germline): SGHTA, FQGNSA. CDR3 residues: CASSLEGTGGWGTEAFF. The DNA of the CDR3 is TGTGCCAGCAGCTTAGAGGGGACAGGGGGATGGGGGACTGAAGCTTTCTTT.

This chain joins TRBV25-1 and TRBJ2-3, with 9 positions matching TRBD2. The CDR3 is 17 residues long. Germline V lookup: CDR1 MGHDK, CDR2 SYGVNS. V lost 2 bases and J lost 3; bases outside the gene matches: 9. As DNA, the CDR3 is TGTGCCAGCAGTGAACCCATGTTAGCGGGAGCGACAGATACGCAGTATTTT. Translation: CASSEPMLAGATDTQYF.

The V gene is TRBV7-3, the J gene TRBJ1-2; 7 bases are shared with TRBD1. This CDR3 is 13 amino acids long. After removal of 6 bases from V and 3 bases from J, the junction contained 4 bases not matched to a gene. Germline V lookup: CDR1 SGHTA, CDR2 FQGTGA. CDR3 bases: TGTGCCAGCAGTTCCGGGACAGACTATGGCTACACCTTC. Its protein is CASSSGTDYGYTF.

V gene TRBV7-6 combines with J gene TRBJ2-1; 8 bases are a match to TRBD2. This CDR3 contains 16 residues. CDR1 and CDR2 (germline): SGHVS, FNYEAQ. V was clipped by 3 bases and J by 11 bases; unmatched bases: 15. The CDR3 loop is CASSFGGASRVEKQFF. The CDR3 region has the DNA TGTGCCAGCAGCTTCGGGGGGGCTAGCAGGGTCGAGAAGCAGTTCTTC.

V gene TRBV15 combines with J gene TRBJ1-2; D may be TRBD1 (5 bases). The germline CDR1 and CDR2 sequences are LNHNV and YYDKDF (reference sequence). V lost 3 bases and J 2 bases, leaving 7 bases between the germline ends. The CDR3 extends over 13 amino acids. CDR3 nucleotides: TGTGCCACCAGCAGTCGACAGAACTATGGCTACACCTTC. Translating gives CATSSRQNYGYTF.

The CDR3 here is CASSERGGYVSGELFF. The CDR3 DNA reads as TGTGCCAGCAGTGAACGGGGGGGCTACGTGTCCGGGGAGCTGTTTTTT. The rearrangement links TRBV6-1 to TRBJ2-2; TRBD2 agrees at 8 bases. V shed 2 bases and J 6 bases; nucleotides not matched to a gene: 8. Germline V lookup: CDR1 MNHNS, CDR2 SASEGT. This CDR3 has 16 residues.

V and J are TRBV6-5 and TRBJ2-2; no reliable D call. This CDR3 contains 12 residues. Germline values: CDR1 MNHEY, CDR2 SVGAGI. The V and J ends lost 6 bases and 2 bases respectively, with 4 bases between them. This chain's CDR3 is CASSLNTGELFF. CDR3 nucleotides: TGTGCCAGCAGCCTTAACACCGGGGAGCTGTTTTTT.

The chain employs TRBV10-1 and TRBJ1-1, with 7 bases that match TRBD1. Trimming removed 3 bases from V and 3 bases from J; junction bases left unmatched: 4. This CDR3 spans 14 amino acids. CDR1 and CDR2 (germline): WNHNN, SYGVQD (reference sequence). CDR3 DNA: TGCGCCAGCAGTGACCGAACAGGGGACACTGAAGCTTTCTTT. Translated: CASSDRTGDTEAFF.

Here the CDR3 DNA reads TGCGCCAGCAGCTTGGATGACAGGGAATACAATGAGCAGTTCTTC. Amino acids: CASSLDDREYNEQFF. J is TRBJ2-1 and V is TRBV5-1, with 7 bases lining up with TRBD1. J lost 4 bases, V lost 0 bases, and 4 bases had no gene match. The CDR3 consists of 15 residues. Looked up from germline, CDR1 is SGHRS and CDR2 is YFSETQ.

This chain joins TRBV9 and TRBJ2-1; TRBD2 matches 9 bases. This CDR3 contains 16 residues. Germline CDR1 is SGDLS and CDR2 is YYNGEE. The V gene end was trimmed by 4 bases and the J gene end by 4 bases; junction bases not matched to a gene: 9. The CDR3 protein is CASSSKAGGPYNEQFF. As DNA, the CDR3 is TGTGCCAGCAGCTCTAAAGCGGGAGGACCTTACAATGAGCAGTTCTTC.

J is TRBJ2-2 and V is TRBV18, with D uncertain. V lost 4 bases to trimming and J lost 2 bases, with 14 bases between them. Germline assignment: CDR1 KGHSH and CDR2 LQKENI. The CDR3 has 16 residues. The CDR3 sequence: CASSLNEHKNTGELFF. The CDR3 nucleotides read TGTGCCAGCTCACTAAACGAACACAAAAACACCGGGGAGCTGTTTTTT. Supplemented by reference TRBV18 and TRBJ2-2, the full variable domain reads NAGVMQNPRHLVRRRGQEARLRCSPMKGHSHVYWYRQLPEEGLKFMVYLQKENIIDESGMPKERFSAEFPKEGPSILRIQQVVRGDSAAYFCASSLNEHKNTGELFFGEGSRLTVL.

The chain carries TRBV19 and TRBJ2-7; 7 bases line up with TRBD1. The CDR3 spans 14 residues. V dropped 7 bases and J dropped 3; count of bases not matched to a gene: 9. CDR1 and CDR2 (germline): LNHDA, SQIVND (reference sequence). This chain's CDR3 is CASTPGRGYYEQYF. In DNA form, the CDR3 reads TGTGCCAGTACCCCCGGCAGGGGGTACTACGAGCAGTACTTC.

In this sample, this clone turned up a few times. V usage is TRBV5-4 and J usage is TRBJ2-3; no definite D call. V lost 0 bases, J lost 3 bases, and 17 bases lay in between. The CDR3 sequence is 17 residues long. Per germline, CDR1 SGHNT and CDR2 YYREEE (reference sequence). The CDR3 bases are TGTGCCAGCAGCTTGGGGCTAGGCCCCTTGTATACAGATACGCAGTATTTT. It encodes CASSLGLGPLYTDTQYF.

The chain recombines TRBV14 with TRBJ2-7; D possibly corresponds to TRBD1 (5 bases). Trimming left V 4 bases short and J 9 bases short, with 13 bases between. Germline V gene lookup returns CDR1 SGHDN and CDR2 FVKESK. The CDR3 totals 12 residues. CDR3 bases: TGTGCCAGCAGCCTACAGGTCGAGGCGCAGTACTTC. It translates to CASSLQVEAQYF.

The rearrangement joins TRBV7-2 to TRBJ1-6, with D possibly matching TRBD1 (5 bases). This CDR3 has 13 amino acids. V was clipped by 2 bases and J by 6 bases, with 5 bases between them. The germline V gene has CDR1 SGHTA and CDR2 FQGNSA. CDR3 bases: TGTGCCAGCAGCTTACAGGGTAATTCACCCCTCCACTTT. The encoded protein is CASSLQGNSPLHF.

The V call is TRBV6-5, the J call TRBJ2-7; no clear D. Trimming cost V 0 bases and J 0 bases, with 12 bases left between them. This CDR3 is built from 16 residues. CDR1 is MNHEY and CDR2 is SVGAGI in the germline V gene. The CDR3 spells CASSYSILFSSYEQYF. CDR3 DNA sequence: TGTGCCAGCAGTTACTCGATCCTGTTTAGCTCCTACGAGCAGTACTTC.

The CDR3 is CASSTSRETQYF. CDR3 coding DNA: TGTGCCAGCAGCACATCTAGAGAGACCCAGTACTTC. This chain links TRBV11-2 with TRBJ2-5, with no clear D. CDR1 and CDR2 (germline): SGHAT, FQNNGV. With 5 bases removed from V and 4 bases from J, the gap between germline ends came to 8 bases. The CDR3 length is 12 residues.

The chain carries TRBV10-3 and TRBJ2-3, with D possibly TRBD2 on 6 matching bases. CDR3 length equals 12 residues. Germline V gives CDR1 ENHRY, CDR2 SYGVKD. Trimming left V 6 bases short and J 4 bases short, with 8 bases between. Here the CDR3 reads CAISGGSDTQYF. CDR3 DNA: TGTGCCATCAGCGGGGGTTCAGATACGCAGTATTTT.

The CDR3 reads CASSLFSIRSSYNSPLHF. The CDR3 nucleotides are TGTGCCAGCAGCTTATTTTCCATCCGGAGCTCCTATAATTCACCCCTCCACTTT. This chain joins TRBV7-9 and TRBJ1-6, with no clear D. Germline CDR1 reads SEHNR; CDR2 reads FQNEAQ (reference sequence). CDR3 length: 18 amino acids. The V end was cut by 2 bases, the J end by 0 bases, with 14 bases between.

The gene calls are TRBV11-3 and TRBJ2-5, with 7 nucleotides matching TRBD1. Germline V gives CDR1 SGHNT, CDR2 YENEEA. The CDR3 covers 13 residues. The J segment lost 2 bases and the V segment lost 5 bases, leaving 2 bases of the junction unmatched. This chain's CDR3 is CASSTGEQETQYF. CDR3 DNA sequence: TGTGCCAGCAGCACAGGGGAACAAGAGACCCAGTACTTC.

The gene calls are TRBV10-2 and TRBJ2-1; tentatively, D is TRBD1 (6 bases). This CDR3 spans 14 amino acids. V was pared by 6 bases and J by 4 bases, with 13 bases between. CDR1 is WSHSY and CDR2 is SAAADI in the germline V gene. The CDR3 DNA is TGCGCCAGCAGACCGGGACACCTTTACAATGAGCAGTTCTTC. It encodes CASRPGHLYNEQFF.

V is TRBV15 and J is TRBJ1-3; D might be TRBD1 (6 bases). The V gene lost 8 bases and the J gene lost 0 bases, with 17 bases spanning the gap. The length of the CDR3 is 16 residues. Germline CDR1 reads LNHNV; CDR2 reads YYDKDF (reference sequence). The CDR3 sequence is CATAGRGALSGNTIYF. The CDR3 DNA is TGTGCCACCGCCGGACGGGGGGCCCTCTCTGGAAACACCATATATTTT.